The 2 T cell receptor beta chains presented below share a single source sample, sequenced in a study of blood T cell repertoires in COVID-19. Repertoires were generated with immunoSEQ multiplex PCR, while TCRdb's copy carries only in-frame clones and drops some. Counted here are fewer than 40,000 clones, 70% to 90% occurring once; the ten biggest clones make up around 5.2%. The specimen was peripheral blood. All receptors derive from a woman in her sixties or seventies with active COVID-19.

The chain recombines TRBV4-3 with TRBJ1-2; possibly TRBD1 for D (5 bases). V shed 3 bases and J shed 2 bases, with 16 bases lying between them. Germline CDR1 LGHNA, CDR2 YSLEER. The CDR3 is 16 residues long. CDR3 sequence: CASSQMAGGLNYGYTF. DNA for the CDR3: TGCGCCAGCAGCCAGATGGCTGGGGGGTTGAACTATGGCTACACCTTC.

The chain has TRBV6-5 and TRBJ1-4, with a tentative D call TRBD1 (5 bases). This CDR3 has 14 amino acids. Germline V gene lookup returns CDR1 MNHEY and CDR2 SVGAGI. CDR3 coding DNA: TGTGTCGCGAGAGGGAGGGGCCTCAATGAAAAACTGTTTTTT. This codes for CVARGRGLNEKLFF.